Sequencing of this TCR beta chain was carried out in a study of graft-versus-host responses after intestinal transplantation. Per germline, CDR1 SGHAT and CDR2 FQNNGV. The CDR3 is 17 amino acids. About this clone: Its antigen is not known.

TCRdb's table, derived via immunoSEQ multiplex PCR, lists solely in-frame clones and lacks some. The table includes about 120,000 clones, 90% detected once. This chain joins TRBV11-2 and TRBJ2-5, with TRBD2 identical over 9 bases. TRBJ2-7 matches the DNA end more closely, so the J call is doubtful. The material was unstimulated CD4+ T cells sorted from spleen or lymph node cells, obtained before intestinal transplant. The receptor was isolated from a human donor who received an intestinal transplant. CDR3 loop: CASSPSPPSGALYEQYF. CDR3 bases: TGTGCCAGCAGCCCGTCGCCGCCTAGCGGGGCCCTCTACGAGCAGTACTTC.